A selection of T cell receptor beta chains follows, all from one sample in a study of blood T cells in healthy people across ages. One entry per CDR3 protein, called by TCRdb with MiXCR from the 5' RACE reads. The data contain approximately 800,000 distinct CDR3 sequences, around 36% of them singletons. Sequencing was carried out using blood. Receptors were obtained from a man between 18 and 35 years old in good health. Both conserved end residues are part of each CDR3. The D gene is left open where the match is weak. A clone size is listed for some rows: how often the clone was seen (once, few, many), or a class if it is expanded.

v_call: TRBV27; j_call: TRBJ2-3; clone_size: -; d_call: -; cdr3_aa: CASSNRLGRVGTDTQYF; cdr3_nt: TGTGCCAGCAGCAACCGACTAGGGCGGGTTGGCACAGATACGCAGTATTTT
v_call: TRBV20-1; j_call: TRBJ2-5; clone_size: -; d_call: TRBD2; cdr3_aa: CSARGRTSGEETQYF; cdr3_nt: TGCAGTGCTAGAGGCCGCACTAGCGGGGAAGAGACCCAGTACTTC
v_call: TRBV12-3/TRBV12-4; j_call: TRBJ1-1; clone_size: few; d_call: TRBD1; cdr3_aa: CASSTRQGVRTEAFF; cdr3_nt: TGTGCCAGCAGTACAAGACAGGGGGTGAGGACTGAAGCTTTCTTT
v_call: TRBV12-3/TRBV12-4; j_call: TRBJ2-5; clone_size: many; d_call: TRBD2; cdr3_aa: CASSLSGGEQYF; cdr3_nt: TGTGCCAGCAGTTTATCGGGGGGAGAGCAGTACTTC
v_call: TRBV29-1; j_call: TRBJ2-4; clone_size: many; d_call: -; cdr3_aa: CSVAAVAKNIQYF; cdr3_nt: TGCAGCGTTGCGGCTGTAGCCAAAAACATTCAGTACTTC
v_call: TRBV12-3/TRBV12-4; j_call: TRBJ2-1; clone_size: many; d_call: -; cdr3_aa: CASSPSGSTNEQFF; cdr3_nt: TGTGCCAGCAGCCCAAGTGGGTCAACCAATGAGCAGTTCTTC
v_call: TRBV7-2; j_call: TRBJ2-1; clone_size: -; d_call: TRBD1; cdr3_aa: CASSPRQGSVNEQFF; cdr3_nt: TGTGCCAGCAGCCCCCGACAGGGAAGTGTCAATGAGCAGTTTTTC
v_call: TRBV18; j_call: TRBJ1-4; clone_size: -; d_call: TRBD1; cdr3_aa: CASSLGQGIDEKLFF; cdr3_nt: TGTGCCAGCTCACTGGGACAGGGGATAGACGAAAAACTGTTTTTT
v_call: TRBV20-1; j_call: TRBJ2-5; clone_size: -; d_call: TRBD1; cdr3_aa: CSANDRVQETQYF; cdr3_nt: TGCAGTGCCAACGACAGGGTCCAAGAGACCCAGTACTTC
v_call: TRBV5-1; j_call: TRBJ2-1; clone_size: -; d_call: -; cdr3_aa: CASSPSRTGTNEQFF; cdr3_nt: TGCGCCAGCAGCCCGTCTCGGACTGGCACGAATGAGCAGTTCTTC
v_call: TRBV6-5; j_call: TRBJ2-2; clone_size: -; d_call: -; cdr3_aa: CASSWGLSNTGELFF; cdr3_nt: TGTGCCAGCAGTTGGGGACTGAGTAACACCGGGGAGCTGTTTTTT
v_call: TRBV12-3/TRBV12-4; j_call: TRBJ2-3; clone_size: -; d_call: -; cdr3_aa: CASSLNVTADTQYF; cdr3_nt: TGTGCCAGCAGTTTAAATGTCACAGCAGATACGCAGTATTTT
v_call: TRBV7-2; j_call: TRBJ2-3; clone_size: few; d_call: -; cdr3_aa: CASSLAFVGDTQYF; cdr3_nt: TGTGCCAGCAGCTTAGCTTTCGTTGGGGATACGCAGTATTTT
v_call: TRBV20-1; j_call: TRBJ1-6; clone_size: many; d_call: -; cdr3_aa: CSAIVRGRAYNSPLHF; cdr3_nt: TGCAGTGCTATCGTTAGGGGAAGGGCCTATAATTCACCCCTCCACTTT
v_call: TRBV20-1; j_call: TRBJ2-4; clone_size: -; d_call: -; cdr3_aa: CSAGGNLLAKNIQYF; cdr3_nt: TGCAGTGCGGGAGGAAATCTCCTAGCCAAAAACATTCAGTACTTC
v_call: TRBV12-3/TRBV12-4; j_call: TRBJ2-7; clone_size: -; d_call: TRBD1; cdr3_aa: CASTDRVHEQYF; cdr3_nt: TGTGCCAGCACCGACAGGGTCCACGAGCAGTACTTC